Presented here are 12 T cell receptor beta chains from one specimen sequenced in a study of blood T cell repertoires in COVID-19. The table came from immunoSEQ multiplex PCR; TCRdb's copy has only in-frame clones and leaves some out. The sample has roughly 100,000 clones; roughly 80% are singletons. The source material was peripheral blood. The source of these receptors is a woman aged 80 or over with acute or convalescent COVID-19.

The chain has TRBV5-4 and TRBJ1-3; 7 nucleotides agree with TRBD1. With 4 bases clipped from V and 4 bases from J, the junction kept 5 bases outside the gene matches. The CDR3 loop spans 14 amino acids. Germline lookup yields CDR1 SGHNT and CDR2 YYREEE (reference sequence). The CDR3 nucleotides are TGTGCCAGCAGCCGGGACAGTACCGGAAACACCATATATTTT. It yields the protein CASSRDSTGNTIYF.

This chain links TRBV5-1 with TRBJ1-1, with a tentative D call TRBD1 (5 bases). The germline CDR1 and CDR2 sequences are SGHRS and YFSETQ. The CDR3 consists of 15 residues. V dropped 3 bases and J dropped 3 bases, with 15 bases sitting between them. CDR3 nucleotides: TGCGCCAGCAGCTGGCAGACAGAATCCTACACTGAAGCTTTCTTT. It is translated as CASSWQTESYTEAFF.

This sequence joins TRBV10-3 and TRBJ2-7; the D is unclear. V was clipped by 1 base and J by 6 bases, with 10 bases between them. The CDR3 spans 13 residues. CDR1 and CDR2 from the germline V gene are ENHRY and SYGVKD. CDR3 region: CAISELASREQYF. The CDR3 DNA is TGTGCCATCAGTGAGTTGGCTAGTCGCGAGCAGTACTTC.

Only one count was recorded for this clone. The chain joins TRBV5-4 to TRBJ2-5; 10 bases are a match to TRBD2. The V and J ends lost 2 bases and 3 bases, in that order; junction bases with no gene match: 4. This CDR3 has 15 amino acids. Germline-derived CDR1 and CDR2 are SGHNT and YYREEE (reference sequence). DNA for the CDR3: TGTGCCAGCAGCTTACGGCTAGCGGGAGAAGAGACCCAGTACTTC. Its protein is CASSLRLAGEETQYF.

V is TRBV10-3 and J is TRBJ2-3; 7 nucleotides align to TRBD2. Looked up from germline, CDR1 is ENHRY and CDR2 is SYGVKD. The CDR3 is 13 residues long. V lost 8 bases, J lost 2 bases, and 4 bases stayed unmatched. The CDR3 bases are TGTGCCATCCTGGGAGGGCCCACAGATACGCAGTATTTT. Amino acid sequence: CAILGGPTDTQYF.

The chain links TRBV30 to TRBJ2-3, with D tentatively TRBD2 (6 bases). Germline loops: CDR1 GTSNPN, CDR2 SVGIG (reference sequence). The CDR3 contains 12 residues. V shed 3 bases and J shed 3 bases, with 7 bases lying between them. The CDR3 spells CAWSAGTDTQYF. In DNA form, the CDR3 reads TGTGCCTGGAGCGCGGGAACAGATACGCAGTATTTT.

This sequence joins TRBV4-1 and TRBJ1-5; D is ambiguous. The germline CDR1 and CDR2 sequences are MGHRA and YSYEKL. This CDR3 has 17 amino acids. The ends were cut back, 0 bases at V and 0 bases at J, with 12 bases in the middle. DNA of the CDR3: TGCGCCAGCAGCCAAGATCACACACAAGTTAGCAATCAGCCCCAGCATTTT. Translated, it gives CASSQDHTQVSNQPQHF.

The CDR3 coding sequence is TGTGCCAGCAGCCCGAGACTAGCGGGATCGGGTGAGCAGTTCTTC. Protein product: CASSPRLAGSGEQFF. The V and J genes are TRBV7-2 and TRBJ2-1; 11 bases line up with TRBD2. V gave up 5 bases and J gave up 9 bases; unmatched junction bases: 9. Per germline, CDR1 SGHTA and CDR2 FQGNSA. This CDR3 spans 15 amino acids.

The J gene is TRBJ1-5, the V gene TRBV5-1; the match to TRBD1 covers 7 bases. CDR3 length: 15 residues. Germline V gene data show CDR1 as SGHRS and CDR2 as YFSETQ. With 4 bases clipped from V and 4 bases from J, the junction kept 8 bases outside the gene matches. The CDR3 reads CASSTAPGQNQPQHF. CDR3 nucleotide sequence: TGCGCCAGCAGCACGGCACCGGGACAGAATCAGCCCCAGCATTTT.

The sample holds one count of this clone. J is TRBJ1-2 and V is TRBV12-3 or TRBV12-4; 7 positions match TRBD1. V dropped 4 bases and J dropped 7; count of bases not matched to a gene: 6. The CDR3 contains 13 residues. CDR3 in DNA: TGTGCCAGCAGTTCCTACAGGGGTGCTGGCTACACCTTC. Protein product: CASSSYRGAGYTF.

The chain couples TRBV29-1 to TRBJ2-4; 7 bases line up with TRBD2. This CDR3 is built from 16 residues. The V gene end was trimmed by 4 bases and the J gene end by 0 bases; junction bases not matched to a gene: 9. CDR1 and CDR2 from the germline V gene are SQVTM and ANQGSEA. DNA of the CDR3: TGCAGCGTTGGGTGGGGAGCGGGACCAGCCAAAAACATTCAGTACTTC. Translated, it gives CSVGWGAGPAKNIQYF.

In its sample, this clone was seen a few times. The CDR3 nucleotides are TGTGCCAGCTCCCAGATGAACACCATATATTTT. Translation gives CASSQMNTIYF. The V call is TRBV6-5, the J call TRBJ1-3; D remains unclear. The germline V gene encodes CDR1 MNHEY and CDR2 SVGAGI. CDR3 size: 11 residues. V shed 8 bases and J shed 7 bases, with 9 bases lying between them.